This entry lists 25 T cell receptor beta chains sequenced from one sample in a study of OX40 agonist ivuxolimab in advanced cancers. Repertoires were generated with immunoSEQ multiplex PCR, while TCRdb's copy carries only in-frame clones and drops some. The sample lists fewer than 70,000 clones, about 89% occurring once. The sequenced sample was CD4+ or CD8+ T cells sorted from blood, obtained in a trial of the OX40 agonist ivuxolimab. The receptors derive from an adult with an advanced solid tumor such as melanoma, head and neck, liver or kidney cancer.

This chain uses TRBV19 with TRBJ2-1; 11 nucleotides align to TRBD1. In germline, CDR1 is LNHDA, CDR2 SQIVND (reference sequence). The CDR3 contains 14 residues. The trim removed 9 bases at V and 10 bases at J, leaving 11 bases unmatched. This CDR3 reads CASNDGQGAREQFF. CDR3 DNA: TGTGCCAGCAACGACGGACAGGGGGCAAGGGAGCAGTTCTTC.

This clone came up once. The CDR3 sequence is CASTLAAHLGDTQYF. CDR3 nucleotide sequence: TGCGCCAGCACCCTAGCGGCTCATCTCGGAGATACGCAGTATTTT. The chain couples TRBV5-1 to TRBJ2-3; 7 nucleotides align to TRBD2. Germline lookup yields CDR1 SGHRS and CDR2 YFSETQ. The CDR3 is 15 amino acids. V gave up 6 bases and J gave up 5 bases; unmatched junction bases: 12.

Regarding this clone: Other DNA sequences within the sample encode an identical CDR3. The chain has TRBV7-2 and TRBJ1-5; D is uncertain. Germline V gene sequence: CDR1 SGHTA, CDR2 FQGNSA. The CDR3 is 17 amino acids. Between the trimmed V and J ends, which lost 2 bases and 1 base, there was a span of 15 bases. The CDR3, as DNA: TGTGCCAGCAGCTTAATTTCCGGAAGCAGGAGCAATCAGCCCCAGCATTTT. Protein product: CASSLISGSRSNQPQHF.

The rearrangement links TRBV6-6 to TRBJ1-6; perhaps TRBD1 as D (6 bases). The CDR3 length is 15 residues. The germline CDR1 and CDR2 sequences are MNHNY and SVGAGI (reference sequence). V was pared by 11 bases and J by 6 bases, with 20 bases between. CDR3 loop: CAARQEGRVNSPLHF. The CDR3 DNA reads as TGTGCCGCCCGACAGGAAGGAAGGGTTAATTCACCCCTCCACTTT.

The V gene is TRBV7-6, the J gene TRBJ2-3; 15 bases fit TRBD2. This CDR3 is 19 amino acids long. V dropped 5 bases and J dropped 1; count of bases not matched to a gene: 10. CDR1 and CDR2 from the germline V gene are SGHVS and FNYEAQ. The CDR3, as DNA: TGTGCCAGCAGCCCGGGACTAGCGGGAGGATGGTTGGGCACAGATACGCAGTATTTT. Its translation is CASSPGLAGGWLGTDTQYF.

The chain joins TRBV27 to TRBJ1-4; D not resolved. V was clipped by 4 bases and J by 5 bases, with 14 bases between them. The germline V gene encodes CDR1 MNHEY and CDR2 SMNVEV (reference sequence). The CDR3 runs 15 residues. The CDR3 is CASSSPDVGNEKLFF. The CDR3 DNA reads TGTGCCAGCAGTTCCCCGGACGTTGGGAATGAAAAACTGTTTTTT.

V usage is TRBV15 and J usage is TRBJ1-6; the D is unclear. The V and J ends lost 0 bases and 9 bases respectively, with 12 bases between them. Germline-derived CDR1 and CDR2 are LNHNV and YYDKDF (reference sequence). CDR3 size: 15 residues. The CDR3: CATSRDGKGLSPLHF. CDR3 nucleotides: TGTGCCACCAGCAGAGATGGGAAAGGCCTTTCACCCCTCCACTTT.

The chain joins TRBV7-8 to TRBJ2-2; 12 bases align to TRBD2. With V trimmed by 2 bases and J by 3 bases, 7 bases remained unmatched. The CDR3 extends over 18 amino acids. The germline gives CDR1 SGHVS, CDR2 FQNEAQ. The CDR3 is CASSLRLAGVRDTGELFF. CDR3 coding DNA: TGTGCCAGCAGCTTAAGACTAGCGGGAGTGCGCGACACCGGGGAGCTGTTTTTT.

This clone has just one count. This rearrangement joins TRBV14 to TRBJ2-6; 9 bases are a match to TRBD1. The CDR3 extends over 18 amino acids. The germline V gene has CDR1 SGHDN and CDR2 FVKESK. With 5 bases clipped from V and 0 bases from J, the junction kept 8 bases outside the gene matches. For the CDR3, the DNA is TGTGCCAGCAGCAACCGGACAGGGGTCTTCTCTGGGGCCAACGTCCTGACTTTC. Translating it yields CASSNRTGVFSGANVLTF.

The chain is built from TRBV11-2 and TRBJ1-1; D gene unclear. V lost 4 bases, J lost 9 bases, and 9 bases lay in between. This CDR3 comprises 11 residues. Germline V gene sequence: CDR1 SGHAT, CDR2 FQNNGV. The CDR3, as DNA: TGTGCCAGCAGCTCCAGTCTAAAAGCTTTCTTT. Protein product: CASSSSLKAFF.

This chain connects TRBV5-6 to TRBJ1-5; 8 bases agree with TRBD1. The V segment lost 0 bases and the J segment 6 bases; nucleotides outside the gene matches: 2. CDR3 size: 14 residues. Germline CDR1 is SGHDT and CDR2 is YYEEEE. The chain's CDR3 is CASSLAGGSQPQHF. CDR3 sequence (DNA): TGTGCCAGCAGCTTGGCAGGGGGCAGTCAGCCCCAGCATTTT. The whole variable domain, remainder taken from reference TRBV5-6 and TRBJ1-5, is DAGVTQSPTHLIKTRGQQVTLRCSPKSGHDTVSWYQQALGQGPQFIFQYYEEEERQRGNFPDRFSGHQFPNYSSELNVNALLLGDSALYLCASSLAGGSQPQHFGDGTRLSIL.

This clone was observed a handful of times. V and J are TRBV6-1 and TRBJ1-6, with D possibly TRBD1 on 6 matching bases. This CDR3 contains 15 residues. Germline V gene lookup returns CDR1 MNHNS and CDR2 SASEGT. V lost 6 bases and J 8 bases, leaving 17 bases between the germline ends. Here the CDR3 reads CASSRTGQIYSPLHF. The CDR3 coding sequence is TGTGCCAGCAGCCGAACCGGACAGATATATTCACCCCTCCACTTT.

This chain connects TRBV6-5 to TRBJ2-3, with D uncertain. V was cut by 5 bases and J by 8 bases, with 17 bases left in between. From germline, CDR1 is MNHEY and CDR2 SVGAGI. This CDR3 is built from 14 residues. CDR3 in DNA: TGTGCCAGCAGTGACCATTTGGGGTCAGTTACGCAGTATTTT. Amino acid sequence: CASSDHLGSVTQYF.

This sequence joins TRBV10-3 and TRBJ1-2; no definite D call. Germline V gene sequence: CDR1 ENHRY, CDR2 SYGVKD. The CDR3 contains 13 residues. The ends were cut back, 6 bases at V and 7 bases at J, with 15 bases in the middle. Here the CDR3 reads CAIRPTRESGYTF. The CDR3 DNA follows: TGTGCCATCAGACCGACCCGGGAAAGTGGCTACACCTTC.

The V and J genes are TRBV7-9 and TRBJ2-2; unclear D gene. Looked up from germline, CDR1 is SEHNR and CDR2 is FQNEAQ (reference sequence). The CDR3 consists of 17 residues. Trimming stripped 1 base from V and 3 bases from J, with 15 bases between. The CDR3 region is CASSLVGGSQDTGELFF. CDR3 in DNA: TGTGCCAGCAGCTTAGTCGGCGGTTCCCAGGACACCGGGGAGCTGTTTTTT.

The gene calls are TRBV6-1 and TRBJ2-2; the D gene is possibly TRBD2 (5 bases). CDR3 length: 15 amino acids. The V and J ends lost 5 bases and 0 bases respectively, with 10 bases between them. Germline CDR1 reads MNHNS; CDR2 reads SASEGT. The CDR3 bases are TGTGCCAGCAGTTTCGCGGGTACGAACACCGGGGAGCTGTTTTTT. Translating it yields CASSFAGTNTGELFF.

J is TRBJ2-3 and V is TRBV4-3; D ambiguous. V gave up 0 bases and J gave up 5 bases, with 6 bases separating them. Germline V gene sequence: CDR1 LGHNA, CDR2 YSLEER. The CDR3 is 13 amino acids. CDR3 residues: CASSQEPGDTQYF. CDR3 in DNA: TGCGCCAGCAGCCAAGAGCCCGGAGATACGCAGTATTTT.

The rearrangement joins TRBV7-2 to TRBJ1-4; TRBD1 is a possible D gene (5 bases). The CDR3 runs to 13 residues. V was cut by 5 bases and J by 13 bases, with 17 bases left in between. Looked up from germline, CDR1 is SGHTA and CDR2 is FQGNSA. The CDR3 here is CASSGDGVRRLFF. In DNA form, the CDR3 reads TGTGCCAGCAGCGGGGACGGCGTTCGTAGACTGTTTTTT.

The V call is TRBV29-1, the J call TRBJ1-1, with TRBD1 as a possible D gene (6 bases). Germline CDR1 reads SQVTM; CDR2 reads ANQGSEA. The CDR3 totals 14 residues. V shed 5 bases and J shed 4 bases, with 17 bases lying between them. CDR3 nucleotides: TGCAGCGTTACAAACAGGGTAGGAGGCACTGAAGCTTTCTTT. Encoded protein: CSVTNRVGGTEAFF.

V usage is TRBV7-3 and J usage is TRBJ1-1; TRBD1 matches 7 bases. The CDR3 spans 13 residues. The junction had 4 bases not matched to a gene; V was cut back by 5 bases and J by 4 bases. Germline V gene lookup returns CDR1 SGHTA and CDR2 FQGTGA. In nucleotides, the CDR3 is TGTGCCAGCAGCGAAACAGGGGTCACTGAAGCTTTCTTT. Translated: CASSETGVTEAFF.

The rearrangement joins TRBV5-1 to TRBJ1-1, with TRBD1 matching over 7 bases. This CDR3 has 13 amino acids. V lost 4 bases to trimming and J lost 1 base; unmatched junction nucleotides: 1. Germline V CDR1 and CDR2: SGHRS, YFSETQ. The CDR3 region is CASSNRGNTEAFF. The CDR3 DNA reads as TGCGCCAGCAGCAACAGGGGGAACACTGAAGCTTTCTTT.

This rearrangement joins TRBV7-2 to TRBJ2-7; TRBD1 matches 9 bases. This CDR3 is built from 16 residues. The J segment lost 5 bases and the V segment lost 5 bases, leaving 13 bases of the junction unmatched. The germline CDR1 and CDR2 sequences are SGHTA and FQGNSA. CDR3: CASSRTGTGSTHEQYF. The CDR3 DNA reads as TGTGCCAGCAGCCGTACCGGGACAGGGTCCACCCACGAGCAGTACTTC.

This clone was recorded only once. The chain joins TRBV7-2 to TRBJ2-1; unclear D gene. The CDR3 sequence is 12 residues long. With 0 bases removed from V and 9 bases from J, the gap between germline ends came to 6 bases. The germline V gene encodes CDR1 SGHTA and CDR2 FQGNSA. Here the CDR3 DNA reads TGTGCCAGCAGCTTAGCCGTAGGTGAGCAGTTCTTC. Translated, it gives CASSLAVGEQFF. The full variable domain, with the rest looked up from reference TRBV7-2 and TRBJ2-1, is GAGVSQSPSNKVTEKGKDVELRCDPISGHTALYWYRQSLGQGLEFLIYFQGNSAPDKSGLPSDRFSAERTGGSVSTLTIQRTQQEDSAVYLCASSLAVGEQFFGPGTRLTVL.

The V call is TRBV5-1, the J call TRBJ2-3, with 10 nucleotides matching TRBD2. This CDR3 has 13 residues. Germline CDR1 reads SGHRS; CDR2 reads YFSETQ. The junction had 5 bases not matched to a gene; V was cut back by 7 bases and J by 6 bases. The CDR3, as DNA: TGCGCCAGCTCTAGCGGGGGCCCCGATACGCAGTATTTT. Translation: CASSSGGPDTQYF.

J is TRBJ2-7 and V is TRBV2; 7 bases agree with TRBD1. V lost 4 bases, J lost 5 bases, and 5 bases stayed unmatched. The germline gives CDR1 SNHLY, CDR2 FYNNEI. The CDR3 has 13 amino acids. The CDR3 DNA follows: TGTGCCAGCAGTGGACAGGGTGGCCACGAGCAGTACTTC. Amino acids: CASSGQGGHEQYF.